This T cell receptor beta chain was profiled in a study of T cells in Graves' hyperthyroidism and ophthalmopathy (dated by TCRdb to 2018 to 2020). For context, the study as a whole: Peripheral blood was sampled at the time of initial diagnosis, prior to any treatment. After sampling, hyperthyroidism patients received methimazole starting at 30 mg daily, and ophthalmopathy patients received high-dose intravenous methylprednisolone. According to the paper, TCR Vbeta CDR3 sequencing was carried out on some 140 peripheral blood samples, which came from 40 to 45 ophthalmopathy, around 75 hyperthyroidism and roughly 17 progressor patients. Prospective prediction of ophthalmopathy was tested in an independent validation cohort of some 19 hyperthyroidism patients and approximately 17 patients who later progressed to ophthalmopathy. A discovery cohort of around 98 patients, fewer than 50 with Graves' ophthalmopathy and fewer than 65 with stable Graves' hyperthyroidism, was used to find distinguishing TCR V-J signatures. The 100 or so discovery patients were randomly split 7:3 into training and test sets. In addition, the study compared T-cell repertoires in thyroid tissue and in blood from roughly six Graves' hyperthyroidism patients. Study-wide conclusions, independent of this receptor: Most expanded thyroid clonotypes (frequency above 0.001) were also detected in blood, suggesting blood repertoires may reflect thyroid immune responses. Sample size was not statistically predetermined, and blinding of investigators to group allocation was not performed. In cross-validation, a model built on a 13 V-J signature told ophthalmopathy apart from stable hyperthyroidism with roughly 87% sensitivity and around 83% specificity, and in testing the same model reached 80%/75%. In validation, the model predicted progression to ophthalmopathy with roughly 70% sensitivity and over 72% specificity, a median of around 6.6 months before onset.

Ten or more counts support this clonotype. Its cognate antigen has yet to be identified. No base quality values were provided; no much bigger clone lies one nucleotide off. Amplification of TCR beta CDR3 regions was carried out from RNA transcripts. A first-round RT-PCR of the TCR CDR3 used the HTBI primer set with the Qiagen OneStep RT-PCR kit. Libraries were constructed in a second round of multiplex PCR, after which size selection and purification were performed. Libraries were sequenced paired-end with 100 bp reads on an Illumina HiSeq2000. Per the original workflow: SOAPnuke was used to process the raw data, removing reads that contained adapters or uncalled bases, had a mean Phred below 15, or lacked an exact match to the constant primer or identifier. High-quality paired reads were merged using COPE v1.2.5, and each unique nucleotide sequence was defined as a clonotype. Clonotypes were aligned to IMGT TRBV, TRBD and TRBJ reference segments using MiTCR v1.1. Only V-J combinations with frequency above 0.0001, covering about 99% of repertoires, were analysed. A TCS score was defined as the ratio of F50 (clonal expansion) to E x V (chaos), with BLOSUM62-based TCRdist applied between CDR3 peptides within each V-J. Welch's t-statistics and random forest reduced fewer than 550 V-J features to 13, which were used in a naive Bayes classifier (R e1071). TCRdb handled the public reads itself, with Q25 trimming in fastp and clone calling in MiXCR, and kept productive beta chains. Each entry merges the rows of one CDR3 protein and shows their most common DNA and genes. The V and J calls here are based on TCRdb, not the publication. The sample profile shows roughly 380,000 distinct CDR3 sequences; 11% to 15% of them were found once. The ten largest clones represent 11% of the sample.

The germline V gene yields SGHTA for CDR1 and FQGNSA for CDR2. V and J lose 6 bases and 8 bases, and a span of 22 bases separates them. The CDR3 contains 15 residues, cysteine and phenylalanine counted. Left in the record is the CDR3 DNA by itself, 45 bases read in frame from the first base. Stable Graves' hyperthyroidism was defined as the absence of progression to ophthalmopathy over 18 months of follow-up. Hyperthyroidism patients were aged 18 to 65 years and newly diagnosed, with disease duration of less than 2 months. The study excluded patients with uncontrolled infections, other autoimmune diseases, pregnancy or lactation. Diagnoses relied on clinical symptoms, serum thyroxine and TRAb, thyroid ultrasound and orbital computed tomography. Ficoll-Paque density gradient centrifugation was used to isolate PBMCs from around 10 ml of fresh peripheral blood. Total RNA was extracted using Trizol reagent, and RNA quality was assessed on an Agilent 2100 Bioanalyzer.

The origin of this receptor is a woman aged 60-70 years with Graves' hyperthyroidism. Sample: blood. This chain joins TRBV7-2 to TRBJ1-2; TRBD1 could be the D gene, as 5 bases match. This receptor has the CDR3 CASRISVWRGSGYTF. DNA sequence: TGTGCCAGCAGGATAAGCGTGTGGAGGGGAAGCGGCTACACCTTC.